A single sample gave rise to the 15 T cell receptor beta chains below, sequenced in a study of beta chain features in type 1 diabetes (dated by TCRdb to the late 2010s). To prepare the library, the immunoSEQ multiplex PCR assay was applied. The entire isolated RNA was reverse transcribed using the High Capacity cDNA Reverse Transcription Kit, and thus expressed TCRB transcripts were sequenced. TCRdb provides this immuneACCESS table in a form limited to in-frame rearrangements. Some clones are lacking; in checked studies, under half of them reflect an unresolved V gene, and why the rest are absent is not known. The sample yields around 250,000 clones; 25% to 30% were counted once. The biggest ten clones account for about 3.9% of the sample. The sequenced material came from central memory CD4+ T cells from blood. These receptors were collected from a man aged 30-40 years in good health.

The chain links TRBV30 to TRBJ2-7; 8 nucleotides match TRBD2. Germline trimming cut 0 bases from V and 2 bases from J; bases unmatched to any gene: 0. Germline CDR1 reads GTSNPN; CDR2 reads SVGIG (reference sequence). The CDR3 loop spans 13 amino acids. This CDR3 is CAWSVAGAYEQYF. The CDR3 DNA is TGTGCCTGGAGTGTAGCGGGGGCCTACGAGCAGTACTTC. Full variable domain (rest looked up from reference TRBV30 and TRBJ2-7): SQTIHQWPATLVQPVGSPLSLECTVEGTSNPNLYWYRQAAGRGLQLLFYSVGIGQISSEVPQNLSASRPQDRQFILSSKKLLLSDSGFYLCAWSVAGAYEQYFGPGTRLTVT.

The gene calls are TRBV29-1 and TRBJ2-3; 8 nucleotides line up with TRBD2. This CDR3 spans 13 amino acids. V lost 8 bases to trimming and J lost 5 bases; unmatched junction nucleotides: 9. The V gene's germline CDR1 is SQVTM and CDR2 ANQGSEA. CDR3 nucleotides: TGCAGCTCCGGGGGGGGGCTTGGAGATACGCAGTATTTT. As protein: CSSGGGLGDTQYF.

This clone was seen ten or more times. V is TRBV2 and J is TRBJ2-6; a possible D gene is TRBD1 (6 bases). This CDR3 has 15 residues. Germline CDR1 is SNHLY and CDR2 is FYNNEI. Trimming pared 1 base from V and 2 bases from J, leaving 6 bases between. The CDR3 DNA follows: TGTGCCAGCAGTGAAGACAGGGCTGGGGCCAACGTCCTGACTTTC. This gives the protein CASSEDRAGANVLTF.

In this sample, this clone turned up a few times. This rearrangement joins TRBV21-1 to TRBJ2-1; TRBD1, the table's D call, was not compared with the DNA. TRBV21-1 is recorded as a pseudogene. This CDR3 has 16 residues. The CDR3: CASSKHGTGECNEQFF. The CDR3 DNA is TGTGCCAGCAGCAAACACGGGACAGGGGAATGTAATGAGCAGTTCTTC.

This clone was picked up a small number of times. The genes are TRBV20-1 and TRBJ2-3; D not resolved. The germline V and J ends were trimmed by 3 bases and 2 bases, with 3 bases remaining between them. The CDR3 contains 11 residues. CDR1 DFQATT and CDR2 SNEGSKA come from the germline V gene (reference sequence). This CDR3 reads CSASDTDTQYF. CDR3 sequence (DNA): TGCAGTGCTAGCGACACAGATACGCAGTATTTT.

The J gene is TRBJ2-1, the V gene TRBV5-1; 7 bases are a match to TRBD1. Germline lookup yields CDR1 SGHRS and CDR2 YFSETQ. The CDR3 loop spans 16 amino acids. The ends lost 4 bases at V and 6 bases at J; junction bases unmatched: 13. The CDR3 region is CASSPENRGIANEQFF. CDR3 nucleotide sequence: TGCGCCAGCAGCCCGGAGAACAGGGGAATCGCCAATGAGCAGTTCTTC.

V and J are TRBV29-1 and TRBJ2-1; TRBD2 is a possible D gene (6 bases). The CDR3 is 12 amino acids. V was cut by 1 base and J by 5 bases, with 6 bases left in between. Germline CDR1 SQVTM, CDR2 ANQGSEA. The CDR3 DNA sequence: TGCAGCGTTGAAGGGGGGGACAATGAGCAGTTCTTC. Translating gives CSVEGGDNEQFF.

The chain couples TRBV5-6 to TRBJ2-7, with 8 bases matching TRBD1. The V segment lost 5 bases and the J segment 7 bases; nucleotides outside the gene matches: 8. This CDR3 has 13 amino acids. The germline V gene has CDR1 SGHDT and CDR2 YYEEEE. As DNA, the CDR3 is TGTGCCAGCAGGAAGACAGGGGCGTGGGAGCAGTACTTC. It encodes CASRKTGAWEQYF. The variable domain in full, completed from reference TRBV5-6 and TRBJ2-7, reads DAGVTQSPTHLIKTRGQQVTLRCSPKSGHDTVSWYQQALGQGPQFIFQYYEEEERQRGNFPDRFSGHQFPNYSSELNVNALLLGDSALYLCASRKTGAWEQYFGPGTRLTVT.

A remark on this clone: A read error may be the cause here, since a much bigger clone is one base away. This sequence joins TRBV10-3 and TRBJ1-1, with 7 bases matching TRBD1. V dropped 10 bases and J dropped 1; count of bases not matched to a gene: 6. Germline lookup yields CDR1 ENHRY and CDR2 SYGVKD. The CDR3 has 13 amino acids. CDR3 in amino acids: CATTGQANTEAFF. As DNA, the CDR3 is TGTGCCACCACAGGACAGGCGAACACTGAAGCTTTCTTT.

This clone has just a few counts. V and J are TRBV25-1 and TRBJ2-5; maybe TRBD1 (7 bases). The CDR3 is 13 residues long. Germline assignment: CDR1 MGHDK and CDR2 SYGVNS. Trimming pared 5 bases from V and 4 bases from J, leaving 11 bases between. The CDR3 sequence: CASSSQGGETQYF. The CDR3 DNA sequence: TGTGCCAGCAGTTCCCAGGGGGGAGAGACCCAGTACTTC.

A few counts support this clone. The CDR3, as DNA: TGTGCCTGGAGTTTGTGGGGGAGGAATAGCCAGCAGTTCTTC. Translating it yields CAWSLWGRNSQQFF. The chain links TRBV30 to TRBJ2-1, with a tentative D call TRBD2 (6 bases). The CDR3 is 14 residues long. V was pared by 2 bases and J by 11 bases, with 19 bases between. Germline-derived CDR1 and CDR2 are GTSNPN and SVGIG (reference sequence).

This chain uses TRBV9 with TRBJ2-3; the D is unclear. The CDR3 covers 11 residues. Germline values: CDR1 SGDLS, CDR2 YYNGEE. With 4 bases removed from V and 5 bases from J, the gap between germline ends came to 5 bases. The CDR3 DNA sequence: TGTGCCAGCAGCCCGGGAGATACGCAGTATTTT. Translating gives CASSPGDTQYF.

The rearrangement joins TRBV7-2 to TRBJ2-7; D is perhaps TRBD2 (6 bases). Germline values: CDR1 SGHTA, CDR2 FQGNSA. V was shortened by 5 bases and J by 2 bases, with 13 bases between the two germline ends. The CDR3 contains 14 residues. This CDR3 is CASSAGLTTYEQYF. Here the CDR3 DNA reads TGTGCCAGCAGCGCGGGACTGACTACCTACGAGCAGTACTTC.

The table lists this clone with a few counts. Relative to the germline gene, one junction end is altered; a read error may explain this. This rearrangement joins TRBV4-3 to TRBJ2-5, with no clear D. Per germline, CDR1 LGHNA and CDR2 YSLEER. The CDR3 spans 14 residues. The CDR3 region has the DNA TGCGCCAGCAGCCAAGGGCCCACGGCAGAGTCCCAGTACTTC. Translating gives CASSQGPTAESQYF.

This chain links TRBV7-2 with TRBJ2-5; D is possibly TRBD1 (6 bases). Germline CDR1 and CDR2: SGHTA and FQGNSA. The CDR3 consists of 15 residues. Trimming pared 1 base from V and 1 base from J, leaving 10 bases between. The CDR3 loop is CASSLEWTVQETQYF. CDR3 sequence (DNA): TGTGCCAGCAGCTTAGAGTGGACAGTCCAAGAGACCCAGTACTTC.